This T cell receptor (beta chain) stems from a study of T cell responses to AZD1222 COVID-19 vaccine. Trimming took off 1 base at V and 7 bases at J, with 14 bases between the two ends. This CDR3 is built from 14 residues. Per germline, CDR1 KGHSH and CDR2 LQKENI. Method: immunoSEQ multiplex PCR; TCRdb's copy keeps in-frame clones and lacks some. The sample has about 89,000 clones; about nine tenths are singletons. This sequence joins TRBV18 and TRBJ2-7, with a possible D match to TRBD1 (5 bases). The clonotype was recovered from an adult who received the AZD1222 COVID-19 vaccine. The input for sequencing was peripheral blood, taken 28 days after the second AZD1222 dose. CDR3 region: CASSPRQRPGEQYF. Written as DNA, the CDR3 is TGTGCCAGCTCACCACGACAGCGACCTGGGGAGCAGTACTTC.